This T cell receptor (beta chain) was observed in a study of blood T cell repertoires in COVID-19. This clone showed up just once. The protocol was immunoSEQ multiplex PCR, while the TCRdb copy is restricted to in-frame clones and leaves out a portion. The table lists under 200,000 clones, approximately 91% of them singletons, with approximately 5% in the top ten. Germline V lookup: CDR1 SGHRS, CDR2 YFSETQ. This CDR3 spans 15 amino acids. The germline V and J ends were trimmed by 5 bases and 8 bases, with 20 bases remaining between them. V gene TRBV5-1 combines with J gene TRBJ2-1; D may be TRBD1 (6 bases). Sequencing used peripheral blood. This sequence originates from a man between 18 and 29 years old with COVID-19, enrolled during active disease. CDR3 residues: CASRYSVGAQDEQFF. CDR3 in DNA: TGCGCCAGCAGATATAGCGTGGGGGCCCAAGATGAGCAGTTCTTC.